This T cell receptor (beta chain) was found in a study of T cells in localized non-small cell lung cancer. Whole-study results and caveats: When the top 100 tumor clones were examined, a median roughly 62 of them also appeared in the adjacent lung, which was paired and uninvolved. Higher adjacent-lung clonality was associated with shorter survival.

Details on this clone: Its antigen remains unidentified.

Assay used: immunoSEQ multiplex PCR; TCRdb lists only in-frame clones, some missing. The repertoire holds about 61,000 clones, with over 85% as singletons. The CDR3 totals 13 residues. The V end lost 3 bases, the J end lost 1 base, and 6 bases lay between the germline ends. The germline V gene has CDR1 GTSNPN and CDR2 SVGIG (reference sequence). The V and J genes are TRBV30 and TRBJ2-2; the D is unclear. The TCR originated in a man aged 40 to 69 with stage I squamous cell lung carcinoma. Sequenced material: peripheral blood, taken before any cancer treatment. The CDR3 loop reads CAWSRQNTGELFF. The CDR3 bases are TGTGCCTGGAGCCGACAGAACACCGGGGAGCTGTTTTTT.